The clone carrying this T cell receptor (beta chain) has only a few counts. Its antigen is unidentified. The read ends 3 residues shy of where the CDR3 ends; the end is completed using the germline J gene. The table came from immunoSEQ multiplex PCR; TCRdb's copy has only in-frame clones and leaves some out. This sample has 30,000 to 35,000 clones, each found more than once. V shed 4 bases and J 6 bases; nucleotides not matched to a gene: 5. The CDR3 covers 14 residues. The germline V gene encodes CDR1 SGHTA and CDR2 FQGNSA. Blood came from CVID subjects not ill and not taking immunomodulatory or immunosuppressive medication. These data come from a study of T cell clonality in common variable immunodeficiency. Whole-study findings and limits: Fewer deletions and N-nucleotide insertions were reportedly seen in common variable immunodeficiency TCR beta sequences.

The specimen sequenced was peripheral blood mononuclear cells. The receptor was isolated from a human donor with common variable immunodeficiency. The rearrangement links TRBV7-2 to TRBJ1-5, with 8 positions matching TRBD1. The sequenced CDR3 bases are TGTGCCAGCAGCTCACAGGGGGGCAGTCAGCCC. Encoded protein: CASSSQGGSQP. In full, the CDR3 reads CASSSQGGSQPQHF.